The sequence of this T cell receptor (beta chain) was determined in a study of Graves' ophthalmopathy and Graves' hyperthyroidism. For the study at large: Peripheral blood (taken before any treatment) was collected at initial diagnosis.

Remarks on this clonotype: Antigen: not known.

In donors with ophthalmopathy, activity was moderate-to-severe, with CAS ≥3, NOSPECS ≥4 and duration under 3 months. RNA transcripts yielded amplified TCR beta CDR3 regions. First-round RT-PCR with HTBI primers preceded a second-round multiplex PCR. TCRdb re-called the multiplex PCR reads with MiXCR, one entry per CDR3 protein. This table holds hundreds of thousands of distinct CDR3 sequences, 35% to 45% found once. This CDR3 has 17 amino acids. Germline CDR1 reads SNHLY; CDR2 reads FYNNEI. V shed 4 bases and J 1 base; nucleotides not matched to a gene: 9. Points from the study as a whole: Also, most clonotypes expanded in the thyroid above 0.001 frequency appeared in blood.

Sequencing was performed on peripheral blood. The rearrangement links TRBV2 to TRBJ2-2, with 7 bases aligning to TRBD2. This receptor was taken from an adult man with Graves' ophthalmopathy. The CDR3 spells CASSVYGGDLNTGELFF. The DNA for the CDR3 is TGTGCCAGCAGTGTTTATGGGGGGGACCTGAACACCGGGGAGCTGTTTTTT.